This record looks at one TCR beta chain sequence and its context. This sample was included in a study of human T cells and chemical hapten exposure. On the study more broadly: TCR yield per sample varied, mainly due to pooled library volumes.

The CDR3 is 16 amino acids. J gave up 5 bases and V 1 base, and 7 bases lay outside the gene matches. From germline, CDR1 is SGHVS and CDR2 FNYEAQ. TCRdb itself ran the RACE reads through MiXCR, one entry per CDR3 protein. Of about 120,000 distinct CDR3 sequences listed, around 13% are singletons. Time point noted: patch test 1, 2 weeks after DPC sensitization. Treatment: therapeutic diphenylcyclopropenone sensitization with weekly scalp DPC. V and J are TRBV7-6 and TRBJ2-5; 10 bases match TRBD2. Here the sequenced sample was whole blood, taken in connection with sensitization to the hapten diphenylcyclopropenone (DPC). The clonotype was recovered from a man between 18 and 29 years old with alopecia areata. Some clones in this sample may be carry-over from other donors' samples. The CDR3 DNA is TGTGCCAGCAGCTTAGATCCTAGCGGGGGTTACGAGACCCAGTACTTC. It is translated as CASSLDPSGGYETQYF.